This TCR beta chain was observed in a study of T cell responses to AZD1222 COVID-19 vaccine. J lost 2 bases, V lost 0 bases, and 1 base had no gene match. The CDR3 has 18 amino acids. Germline V lookup: CDR1 SGHTA, CDR2 FQGTGA. Repertoires were generated with immunoSEQ multiplex PCR, while TCRdb's copy carries only in-frame clones and drops some. Counted here are approximately 120,000 clones, more than 75% occurring once; the ten biggest clones make up about 4.5%. The chain employs TRBV7-3 and TRBJ2-2; TRBD2 agrees at 15 bases. The receptor was isolated from an adult who received the AZD1222 COVID-19 vaccine. This sample comprised peripheral blood, obtained 28 days after the second AZD1222 dose. This CDR3 reads CASSLTGLAGGNTGELFF. The CDR3 DNA is TGTGCCAGCAGCTTAACGGGACTAGCGGGGGGTAACACCGGGGAGCTGTTTTTT. Variable domain in full (rest from reference TRBV7-3 and TRBJ2-2): GAGVSQTPSNKVTEKGKYVELRCDPISGHTALYWYRQSLGQGPEFLIYFQGTGAADDSGLPNDRFFAVRPEGSVSTLKIQRTERGDSAVYLCASSLTGLAGGNTGELFFGEGSRLTVL.